A single sample is the source of the 5 T cell receptor beta chains below, sequenced in a study of cytomegalovirus exposure and HLA in healthy donors. The PCR used 60 Vbeta and 13 Jbeta primers. Clones were read by immunoSEQ multiplex PCR, and TCRdb kept only the in-frame ones, dropping some. Of 140,000 or so clones listed, around 80% are singletons. Sequencing was done on a sample of PBMCs. These TCRs come from a female donor in good health and CMV-seronegative.

The V call is TRBV7-2, the J call TRBJ2-5; D gene ambiguous. In germline, CDR1 is SGHTA, CDR2 FQGNSA. The CDR3 is 15 amino acids. Trimming shortened V by 1 base and J by 4 bases, and 13 bases separated the two germline ends. In DNA, the CDR3 is TGTGCCAGCAGCTTAGTGGGCAGGCCAGGAGAGACCCAGTACTTC. It translates to CASSLVGRPGETQYF. Together with reference TRBV7-2 and TRBJ2-5, the CDR3 gives the full variable domain: GAGVSQSPSNKVTEKGKDVELRCDPISGHTALYWYRQSLGQGLEFLIYFQGNSAPDKSGLPSDRFSAERTGGSVSTLTIQRTQQEDSAVYLCASSLVGRPGETQYFGPGTRLLVL.

The chain couples TRBV5-6 to TRBJ1-2, with a weak D call TRBD1 (6 bases). The CDR3 is 12 residues long. Germline CDR1 and CDR2: SGHDT and YYEEEE. The V end was cut by 1 base, the J end by 9 bases, with 10 bases between. The DNA for the CDR3 is TGTGCCAGCAGCTTGACCCAGGGGAGCTACACCTTC. Encoded protein: CASSLTQGSYTF.

The J gene is TRBJ2-2, the V gene TRBV7-6; a possible D gene is TRBD1 (5 bases). Trimming shortened V by 3 bases and J by 1 base, and 12 bases separated the two germline ends. The CDR3 extends over 16 amino acids. The germline gives CDR1 SGHVS, CDR2 FNYEAQ. The CDR3 DNA is TGTGCCAGCAGCTTGCATATCGACAGGAACACCGGGGAGCTGTTTTTT. Translating gives CASSLHIDRNTGELFF.

This clone was seen only a few times. This sequence joins TRBV5-6 and TRBJ1-6, with D perhaps matching TRBD1 (6 bases). Germline V gives CDR1 SGHDT, CDR2 YYEEEE. The CDR3 runs to 15 residues. Trimming pared 4 bases from V and 6 bases from J, leaving 14 bases between. The CDR3 sequence is CASSGHGRGNSPLHF. The CDR3 bases are TGTGCCAGCAGCGGCCATGGCAGGGGTAATTCACCCCTCCACTTT.

This clone has a single count. The V call is TRBV19, the J call TRBJ2-5; possibly TRBD1 for D (5 bases). There are 14 residues in the CDR3. The germline V and J ends were trimmed by 4 bases and 5 bases, with 14 bases remaining between them. The V gene's germline CDR1 is LNHDA and CDR2 SQIVND (reference sequence). The CDR3 protein is CASSTRTLWETQYF. As DNA, the CDR3 is TGTGCCAGTAGTACGAGGACACTGTGGGAGACCCAGTACTTC.